This TCR beta chain is drawn from a study of blood T cell repertoires in COVID-19. The V and J ends lost 4 bases and 1 base respectively, with 19 bases between them. Germline CDR1 SQVTM, CDR2 ANQGSEA. This CDR3 region has 16 residues. The assay was immunoSEQ multiplex PCR, and TCRdb's table has in-frame clones only and misses some. The sample holds about 75,000 clones, 75% to 85% seen once. The table lists this clone with a few counts. This TCR was sampled from a woman aged 45-65 years with acute or convalescent COVID-19. The rearrangement joins TRBV29-1 to TRBJ2-5; possible D gene TRBD1, 7 bases. The sample was peripheral blood. The CDR3 DNA reads TGCAGCGTTGGGGGCGGGACCGGGACAGTCCAAGAGACCCAGTACTTC. Amino acid sequence: CSVGGGTGTVQETQYF.